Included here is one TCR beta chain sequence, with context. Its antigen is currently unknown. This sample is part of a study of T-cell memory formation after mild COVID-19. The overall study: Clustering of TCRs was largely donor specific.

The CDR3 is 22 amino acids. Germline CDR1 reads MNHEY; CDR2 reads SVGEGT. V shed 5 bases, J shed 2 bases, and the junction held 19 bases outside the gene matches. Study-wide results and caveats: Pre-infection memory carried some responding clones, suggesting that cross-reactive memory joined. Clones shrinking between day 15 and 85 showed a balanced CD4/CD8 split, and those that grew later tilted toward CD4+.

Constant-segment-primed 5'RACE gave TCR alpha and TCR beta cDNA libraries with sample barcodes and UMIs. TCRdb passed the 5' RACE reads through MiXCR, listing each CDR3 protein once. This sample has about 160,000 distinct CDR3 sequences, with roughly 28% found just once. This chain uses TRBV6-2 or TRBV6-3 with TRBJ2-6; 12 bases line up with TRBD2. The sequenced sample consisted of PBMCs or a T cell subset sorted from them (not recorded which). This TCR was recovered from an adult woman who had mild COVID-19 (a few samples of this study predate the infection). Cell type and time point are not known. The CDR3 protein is CASSAPKGKKASGRAGANVLTF. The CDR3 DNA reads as TGTGCCAGCAGTGCCCCCAAGGGCAAGAAGGCTAGCGGGAGGGCTGGGGCCAACGTCCTGACTTTC.